The entry that follows covers one T cell receptor beta chain sequence. Its antigen is as yet unknown. The length of the CDR3 is 13 residues. This sample was included in a study of response to subunit inactivated influenza vaccine. Study findings and constraints: There was a suggestion from the authors that each seasonal influenza vaccination recruits few new T cells.

TCRdb fed the RT-PCR reads into MiXCR, producing one record per CDR3 protein. The table includes about 190,000 distinct CDR3 sequences, roughly an eighth detected once. The source of this sequence is a man aged 50-59 years who received an inactivated influenza vaccine. This chain joins TRBV12-2 and TRBJ1-1; TRBD1 is the table's D call, not checked against the DNA. TRBV12-2 is flagged as a pseudogene. The sequencing here drew on CD8+ T cells sorted from PBMCs, taken less than 6 days after vaccination. CDR3 sequence: CASRAYPGTEAFF. For the CDR3, the DNA is TGTGCAAGTCGCGCCTACCCGGGGACTGAAGCTTTCTTT.